This is a list of T cell receptor beta chains from one sample in a study of siplizumab effects on memory and regulatory T cells. TCRdb's copy holds only in-frame clones and misses some; the assay was immunoSEQ multiplex PCR. The top ten hold 0.95% to 1.4% of the sample, which has about 56,000 clones, approximately 97% seen once. The material sequenced was naive CD8+ T cells sorted from blood. The source is a human donor in good health. CDR3s include the opening cysteine and the closing phenylalanine or tryptophan. The D gene is left open where the match is weak.

J,D,V,DNA,CDR3
TRBJ2-7,-,TRBV4-1,TGCGCCAGCAGCCAAGCCGTCCGACAGCCTTCCTACGAGCAGTACTTC,CASSQAVRQPSYEQYF
TRBJ2-7,-,TRBV2,TGTGCCAGCAGGACCTACGAGCAGTACTTC,CASRTYEQYF
TRBJ2-7,TRBD2,TRBV7-6,TGTGCCAGCAGTTCAGGGAGCGGGGCCTCCTACGAGCAGTACTTC,CASSSGSGASYEQYF
TRBJ2-7,TRBD2,TRBV13,TGTGCCAGCAGCTTAGGATTGGGACTAGCCTACGAGCAGTACTTC,CASSLGLGLAYEQYF
TRBJ2-7,-,TRBV6-5,TGTGCCAGCAGAGGGGACATATCCTACGAGCAGTACTTC,CASRGDISYEQYF
TRBJ2-7,TRBD2,TRBV7-6,TGTGCCAGCAGCTCGGGGCGGGGGAGGAGCACCTACGAGCAGTACTTC,CASSSGRGRSTYEQYF
TRBJ1-1,-,TRBV5-1,TGCGCCAGCAGCTTGGTAGGGGGGCCGCCTGAAGCTTTCTTT,CASSLVGGPPEAFF
TRBJ2-3,-,TRBV2,TGTGCCAGCAGGGCAGGGTTTAGCACAGATACGCAGTATTTT,CASRAGFSTDTQYF
TRBJ2-2,-,TRBV7-9,TGTGCCAGCAGTCATACCGGGGAGCTGTTTTTT,CASSHTGELFF
TRBJ1-4,TRBD1,TRBV12-5,TGTGCTGACTTGGAACAGGGGCGGGGTGAAAAACTGTTTTTT,CADLEQGRGEKLFF
TRBJ1-5,-,TRBV6-5,TGTGCCAGCAGTCCAGGGTTTGGTCAGCCCCAGCATTTT,CASSPGFGQPQHF
TRBJ2-1,TRBD2,TRBV9,TGTGCCAGCAGCCTTTTGGCGGGAGACTACAATGAGCAGTTCTTC,CASSLLAGDYNEQFF
TRBJ2-7,-,TRBV27,TGTGCCAGCAGTCGGAAAGGGCTCGAGCAGTACTTC,CASSRKGLEQYF
TRBJ2-2,-,TRBV7-8,TGTGCCAGCAGCTTGGGGACATTGAACACCGGGGAGCTGTTTTTT,CASSLGTLNTGELFF
TRBJ2-7,TRBD1,TRBV6-6,TGTGCCAGCAGTACCTCCGACAGGGCCGGCTACGAGCAGTACTTC,CASSTSDRAGYEQYF
TRBJ2-1,TRBD2,TRBV18,TGTGCCAGCTCACCACCGGTCCAAGCGGGAGGGCCTATAGGAATCCGGAATGAGCAGTTCTTC,CASSPPVQAGGPIGIRNEQFF
TRBJ1-2,TRBD1,TRBV5-1,TGCGCCAGCCGGACAGGGGGCGGCTATGGCTACACCTTC,CASRTGGGYGYTF
TRBJ2-2,TRBD1,TRBV30,TGTGCCTGGGTCCCAGAGGACAGGGGGTCCGGGGAGCTGTTTTTT,CAWVPEDRGSGELFF
TRBJ2-7,-,TRBV27,TGTGCCAGCAGTTTATGGGCTAGCAGAGCTTACGAGCAGTACTTC,CASSLWASRAYEQYF
TRBJ2-7,TRBD1,TRBV19,TGTGCCAGTAGTATGGGACAGGTCGGAGACTACGAGCAGTACTTC,CASSMGQVGDYEQYF
TRBJ2-4,-,TRBV4-3,TGCGCCAGCTCCGGGTGGAGGGAAGGTGCCAAAAACATTCAGTACTTC,CASSGWREGAKNIQYF